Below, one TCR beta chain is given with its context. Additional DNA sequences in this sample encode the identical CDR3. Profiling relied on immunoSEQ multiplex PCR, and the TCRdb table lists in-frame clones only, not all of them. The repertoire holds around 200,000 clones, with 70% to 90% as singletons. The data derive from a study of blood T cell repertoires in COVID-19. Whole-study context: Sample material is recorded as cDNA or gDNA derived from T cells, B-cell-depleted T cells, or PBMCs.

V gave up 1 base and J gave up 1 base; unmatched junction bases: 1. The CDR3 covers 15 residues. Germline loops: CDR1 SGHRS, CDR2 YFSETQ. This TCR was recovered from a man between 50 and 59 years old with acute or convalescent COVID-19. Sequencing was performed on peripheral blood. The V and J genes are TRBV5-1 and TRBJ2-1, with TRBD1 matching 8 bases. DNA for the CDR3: TGCGCCAGCAGCTTGCAGGGGGCATCCTACAATGAGCAGTTCTTC. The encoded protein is CASSLQGASYNEQFF.